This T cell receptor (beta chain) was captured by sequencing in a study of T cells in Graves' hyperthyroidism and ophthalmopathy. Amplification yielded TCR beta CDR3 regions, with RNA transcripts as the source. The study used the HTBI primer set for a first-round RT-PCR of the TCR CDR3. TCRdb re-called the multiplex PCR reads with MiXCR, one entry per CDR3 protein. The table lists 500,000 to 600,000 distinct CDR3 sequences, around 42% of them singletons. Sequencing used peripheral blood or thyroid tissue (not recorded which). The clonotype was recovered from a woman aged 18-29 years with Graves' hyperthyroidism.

CDR3 in amino acids: CASSLLQGNYNEQFF. The CDR3, as DNA: TGTGCCAGCAGCTTACTACAGGGGAACTACAATGAGCAGTTCTTC. V and J are TRBV7-3 and TRBJ2-7, with TRBD1 identical over 7 bases. Near its end, the DNA agrees better with TRBJ2-1, so the J call may be wrong. The CDR3 length is 15 residues. CDR1 SGHTA and CDR2 FQGTGA come from the germline V gene.